These T cell receptor beta chains were read from a single sample in a study of blood T cell repertoires in COVID-19. Clones were read by immunoSEQ multiplex PCR, and TCRdb kept only the in-frame ones, dropping some. The sample shows 200,000 to 250,000 clones, under 90% of them seen only once. Source material: peripheral blood. The receptors were gathered from a man between 50 and 59 years old with COVID-19, enrolled during active disease. The CDR3 runs from the conserved cysteine through the conserved F or W. Each record gives: CDR3 length, J gene, clone size, D gene, V gene, CDR3 DNA, CDR3 protein. D genes are given only for firm matches. Clone size, where shown, is once, few, many, or a class for clones that have expanded.

15,TRBJ2-2,.,.,TRBV2,TGTGCCAGCCTGGCCCTCGGAACAGGGTCGGGGGAGCTGTTTTTT,CASLALGTGSGELFF
15,TRBJ2-1,few,TRBD2,TRBV27,TGTGCCAGCAGTTTTTGGCGGGAGGGAAACAATGAGCAGTTCTTC,CASSFWREGNNEQFF
11,TRBJ1-2,.,.,TRBV6-5,TGTGCCAGCAGTTGGGGGGGCGGCTACACCTTC,CASSWGGGYTF
16,TRBJ2-1,.,TRBD2,TRBV18,TGTGCCAGCTCACCACTAGCGGGAAGCTCCTACAATGAGCAGTTCTTC,CASSPLAGSSYNEQFF
13,TRBJ1-2,.,.,TRBV4-2,TGTGCCAGCAGCCAAGACCGTTCTTATGGCTACACCTTC,CASSQDRSYGYTF
14,TRBJ2-3,.,TRBD1,TRBV7-3,TGTGCCAGCAGCGAGGGACAGGGCACAGATACGCAGTATTTT,CASSEGQGTDTQYF
14,TRBJ1-4,.,.,TRBV2,TGTGCCAGCAGTATGACTCGAAGCGGGGAAAAACTGTTTTTT,CASSMTRSGEKLFF
16,TRBJ2-5,.,.,TRBV5-1,TGCGCCAGCAGCCTCAATAGCTGGGAGATCGGAGAGACCCAGTACTTC,CASSLNSWEIGETQYF
12,TRBJ1-2,few,.,TRBV2,TGTGCCAGCACTGACAGTAATTATGGCTACACCTTC,CASTDSNYGYTF
14,TRBJ2-1,.,.,TRBV5-5,TGTGCCAGCAGCTTGTTATGGCTTTACAATGAGCAGTTCTTC,CASSLLWLYNEQFF
16,TRBJ1-2,.,.,TRBV18,TGTGCCAGCTCACCATACCCCCGGACTACTAACTATGGCTACACCTTC,CASSPYPRTTNYGYTF
17,TRBJ2-7,.,TRBD2,TRBV3-1/TRBV3-2,TGTGCCAGCAGCCTACAGAAGAGCGGGAGGGCCAACTACGAGCAGTACTTC,CASSLQKSGRANYEQYF
15,TRBJ2-7,.,TRBD2,TRBV19,TGTGCCAGTAGTATACCCGGGAGGGCCTCCTACGAGCAGTACTTC,CASSIPGRASYEQYF
15,TRBJ2-7,.,.,TRBV5-4,TGTGCCAGCAGCTTGGGGCAGGGACTAACAGGGGAGCAGTACTTC,CASSLGQGLTGEQYF
15,TRBJ1-2,.,.,TRBV7-3,TGTGCCAGCAGCTTAACTACCTCAGGGGCCTATGGCTACACCTTC,CASSLTTSGAYGYTF
14,TRBJ1-4,once,.,TRBV5-1,TGCGCCAGCAGCTTGGGTGCAGCTAATGAAAAACTGTTTTTT,CASSLGAANEKLFF
13,TRBJ1-2,.,.,TRBV5-4,TGTGCCAGCACCCACACATCCCATTATGGCTACACCTTC,CASTHTSHYGYTF
17,TRBJ2-3,once,TRBD2,TRBV7-9,TGTGCCAGCAGCCCCGGCCTTGGCGGGGGGCTCACAGATACGCAGTATTTT,CASSPGLGGGLTDTQYF
15,TRBJ2-3,.,.,TRBV24-1,TGTGCCACCAGTGATGGCGGAACTAGCACAGATACGCAGTATTTT,CATSDGGTSTDTQYF
16,TRBJ2-3,.,TRBD2,TRBV20-1,TGCAGTGCTAGTCGACCGACTAGCGGGAACACAGATACGCAGTATTTT,CSASRPTSGNTDTQYF
15,TRBJ2-5,.,.,TRBV5-1,TGCGCCAGCAGCCACCCACAGGGCAGCCAAGAGACCCAGTACTTC,CASSHPQGSQETQYF
20,TRBJ2-7,few,TRBD2,TRBV14,TGTGCCAGCAGCCAAGACCCCGCTCCTAGCGGGACATACATCTGGGACGAGCAGTACTTC,CASSQDPAPSGTYIWDEQYF
15,TRBJ2-1,.,.,TRBV5-4,TGTGCCAGCAGCTTGTCGGGACACCCCGACAATGAGCAGTTCTTC,CASSLSGHPDNEQFF